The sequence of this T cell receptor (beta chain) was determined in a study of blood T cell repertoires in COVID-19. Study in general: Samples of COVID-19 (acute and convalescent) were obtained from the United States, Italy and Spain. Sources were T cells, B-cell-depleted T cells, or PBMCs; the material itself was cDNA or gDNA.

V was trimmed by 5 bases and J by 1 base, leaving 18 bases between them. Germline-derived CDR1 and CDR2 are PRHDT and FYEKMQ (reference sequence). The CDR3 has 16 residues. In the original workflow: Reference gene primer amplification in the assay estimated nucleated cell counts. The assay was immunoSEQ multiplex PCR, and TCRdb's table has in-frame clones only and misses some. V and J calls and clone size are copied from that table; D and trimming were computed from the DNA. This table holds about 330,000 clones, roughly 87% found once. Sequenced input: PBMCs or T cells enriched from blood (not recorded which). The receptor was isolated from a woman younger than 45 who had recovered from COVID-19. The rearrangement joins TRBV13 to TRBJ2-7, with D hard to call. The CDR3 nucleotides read TGTGCCAGCAGCCCCCGTTACGAAACGAGGTCCTACGAGCAGTACTTC. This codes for CASSPRYETRSYEQYF. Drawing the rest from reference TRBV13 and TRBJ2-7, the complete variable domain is AAGVIQSPRHLIKEKRETATLKCYPIPRHDTVYWYQQGPGQDPQFLISFYEKMQSDKGSIPDRFSAQQFSDYHSELNMSSLELGDSALYFCASSPRYETRSYEQYFGPGTRLTVT.